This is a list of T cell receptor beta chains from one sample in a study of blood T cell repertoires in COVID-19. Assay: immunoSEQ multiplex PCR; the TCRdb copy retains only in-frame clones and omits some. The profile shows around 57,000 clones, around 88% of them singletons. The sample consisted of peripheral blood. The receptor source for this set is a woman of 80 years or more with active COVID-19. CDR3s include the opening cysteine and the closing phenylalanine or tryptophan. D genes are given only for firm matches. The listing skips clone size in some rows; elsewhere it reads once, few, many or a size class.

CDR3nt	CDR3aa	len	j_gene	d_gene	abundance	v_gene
TGTGCCAGTCAACAGGATGCGACAGATACGCAGTATTTT	CASQQDATDTQYF	13	TRBJ2-3	-	-	TRBV28
TGTGCCAGTATCGGCGGGGTGAGCTACAATGAGCAGTTCTTC	CASIGGVSYNEQFF	14	TRBJ2-1	-	-	TRBV19
TGTGCCAGCAGCTTTCCAGGGGCGGACGAGCAGTACTTC	CASSFPGADEQYF	13	TRBJ2-7	-	-	TRBV11-2
TGTGCCAGCAGCTTAGGGGGGACAGGCCAAGAGACCCAGTACTTC	CASSLGGTGQETQYF	15	TRBJ2-5	TRBD1	once	TRBV11-2
TGTGCCAGTGCCACGGGACAGGGGTTGAACGAGCAGTACTTC	CASATGQGLNEQYF	14	TRBJ2-7	TRBD1	-	TRBV19
TGTGCCAGCAGCCTGACGGACAGGGAGCAGTTCTTC	CASSLTDREQFF	12	TRBJ2-1	TRBD1	-	TRBV11-2
TGTGCCAGCGGGGATGGACTTGTCCCCTACGAGCAGTACTTC	CASGDGLVPYEQYF	14	TRBJ2-7	-	once	TRBV7-3
TGTGCCAGCAGTTGGGCAGTGGATAACGAGCAGTACTTC	CASSWAVDNEQYF	13	TRBJ2-7	-	-	TRBV28
TGTGCCACCAGCAGAGTTTTAGGAGCAACTAATGAAAAACTGTTTTTT	CATSRVLGATNEKLFF	16	TRBJ1-4	-	-	TRBV15
TGTGCCAGTAGTATTCAGGGACAAGAGACCCAGTACTTC	CASSIQGQETQYF	13	TRBJ2-5	-	-	TRBV19
TGTGCCAGCAGCCAAGTTAGCGGCCTCGCCGGGGAGCTGTTTTTT	CASSQVSGLAGELFF	15	TRBJ2-2	-	-	TRBV3-1/TRBV3-2
TGTGCCAGCTGGGGAGCAACAGGGGTTGAGACCCAGTACTTC	CASWGATGVETQYF	14	TRBJ2-5	TRBD1	-	TRBV9
TGCACCAGCAGCCAATGGACGACCGGGACAGGGACGGATACGCAGTATTTT	CTSSQWTTGTGTDTQYF	17	TRBJ2-3	TRBD1	-	TRBV4-3
TGTGCCAGCAGCTTAGTTTCCCTCAGCACAGATACGCAGTATTTT	CASSLVSLSTDTQYF	15	TRBJ2-3	-	-	TRBV13
TGTGCCAGTAGGGACGGACAGGATTCACCCCTCCACTTT	CASRDGQDSPLHF	13	TRBJ1-6	TRBD1	-	TRBV19
TGTGCCAGCAGCACTAGGGGGGGGAGTAGCAATCAGCCCCAGCATTTT	CASSTRGGSSNQPQHF	16	TRBJ1-5	-	-	TRBV5-6
TGCGCCAGCAGCACGACAGGGCTTAATGGCTACACCTTC	CASSTTGLNGYTF	13	TRBJ1-2	TRBD1	-	TRBV5-1
TGTGCCAGCAGCCTCGACAGGAGTCTAACCGGGGAGCTGTTTTTT	CASSLDRSLTGELFF	15	TRBJ2-2	-	-	TRBV4-2
TGTGCCAGCACCCGACAGGTTCAAGATACGCAGTATTTT	CASTRQVQDTQYF	13	TRBJ2-3	-	-	TRBV6-6
TGTGCCACCAGCAGAGGAGGGGGAGACCCCACAGATACGCAGTATTTT	CATSRGGGDPTDTQYF	16	TRBJ2-3	-	-	TRBV15
TGTGCCAGCAGCCGAGCCGGGGTGTGGGACTCTGGGGCCAACGTCCTGACTTTC	CASSRAGVWDSGANVLTF	18	TRBJ2-6	-	-	TRBV7-8
TGTGCCAGCAGTTACTCCCGGACAGGGGTCGACGAGCAGTACTTC	CASSYSRTGVDEQYF	15	TRBJ2-7	TRBD1	-	TRBV6-2/TRBV6-3
TGTGCCAGCAGCCGTAGGACAGGGGAGGAAGATACGCAGTATTTT	CASSRRTGEEDTQYF	15	TRBJ2-3	TRBD1	-	TRBV7-9
TGTGCCAGCAGCACGGACTACTTCAATGAGCAGTTCTTC	CASSTDYFNEQFF	13	TRBJ2-1	-	-	TRBV7-3
TGTGCCAGCAGCTTCACTAGCGGGGCCTACAATGAGCAGTTCTTC	CASSFTSGAYNEQFF	15	TRBJ2-1	TRBD2	-	TRBV7-3
TGTGCCAGCAGTTCGGGACTACCAGACGAGCAGTACTTC	CASSSGLPDEQYF	13	TRBJ2-7	TRBD2	-	TRBV6-2/TRBV6-3
TGCGCCAGCAGCTCACAGGGGGCGCGATCGGCAGATACGCAGTATTTT	CASSSQGARSADTQYF	16	TRBJ2-3	TRBD1	-	TRBV5-1
TGTGCCAGCAGGATCGGACTAGCGGGGGGAACAGATACGCAGTATTTT	CASRIGLAGGTDTQYF	16	TRBJ2-3	TRBD2	-	TRBV27
TGCGCCAGCAGCTTGGAAGGGGGTTACACTGAAGCTTTCTTT	CASSLEGGYTEAFF	14	TRBJ1-1	-	-	TRBV5-1
TGTGCCAGCAGTCGACAGATGAACACTGAAGCTTTCTTT	CASSRQMNTEAFF	13	TRBJ1-1	-	once	TRBV12-3/TRBV12-4
TGTGCCAGCAGCGGCGCGGGGACCTACAATGAGCAGTTCTTC	CASSGAGTYNEQFF	14	TRBJ2-1	-	-	TRBV5-4
TGTGCCACCAGTTCGTTTAAAAACAGGGTCCCGACCTTC	CATSSFKNRVPTF	13	TRBJ1-2	-	-	TRBV15
TGTGCCAGTACGGAGCGGGGGGGCACCGGGGAGCTGTTTTTT	CASTERGGTGELFF	14	TRBJ2-2	TRBD2	-	TRBV19
TGTGCCAGCAGCCCAGGGAGGCAGTTGGACTACGAGCAGTACTTC	CASSPGRQLDYEQYF	15	TRBJ2-7	-	-	TRBV7-9
TGTGCCAGCAGTGAATCGGATTCACCCCTCCACTTT	CASSESDSPLHF	12	TRBJ1-6	-	few	TRBV25-1
TGCGCCAGCAGCTTGGACAGGCCGAACACTGAAGCTTTCTTT	CASSLDRPNTEAFF	14	TRBJ1-1	-	-	TRBV5-1
TGTGCCAGCAGCTTAGGTAGCGGAGCTAGCACAGATACGCAGTATTTT	CASSLGSGASTDTQYF	16	TRBJ2-3	-	-	TRBV11-3